This T cell receptor beta chain was documented in a study of vaccination effects on CD4 cells after COVID-19. Notes on the study in general: Only 1 of 255 vaccine-induced clones from healthy vaccinees cross-reacted with common cold coronaviruses. There were few convalescent patients in the study and no early post-infection timepoints.

The ViraFEST assay expanded antigen-specific CD4+ T cells with viral peptide pools before sequencing. Once cultured for around 11 days, the cells underwent separation to obtain CD4+ T cells. Prior SARS-CoV-2 infection was absent in the vaccine recipients, as shown by negative nucleocapsid antibodies. Each culture well received a few million PBMC. These cells were then cultured in IMDM with about 10 IU/ml IL-2 and roughly 10 ug/ml peptides. The authors replaced half the medium with IL-2 medium on days 3 and 7. Germline V gene sequence: CDR1 SNHLY, CDR2 FYNNEI. The CDR3 contains 15 residues. Trimming took off 4 bases at V and 1 base at J, with 10 bases between the two ends. Details on this clone: No antigen is known for it.

Repertoires were generated with immunoSEQ multiplex PCR, while TCRdb's copy carries only in-frame clones and drops some. The profile shows 65,000 to 85,000 clones, approximately 80% of them singletons. The V and J genes are TRBV2 and TRBJ2-2; D remains unclear. Sample: CD4+ T cells from PBMCs cultured with SARS-CoV-2 spike peptides, taken before COVID-19 vaccination. The clonotype was recovered from a human donor who received a COVID-19 vaccine. The CDR3, as DNA: TGTGCCAGCAGTGCAGCCCGACGGAACACCGGGGAGCTGTTTTTT. Protein product: CASSAARRNTGELFF.